This T cell receptor (beta chain) was found in a study of cytotoxic CD8 clonotypes in ibrutinib-treated CLL. In the study overall: An average of roughly 270,000 productive templates and approximately 90,000 productive rearrangements was obtained per sample. Study-wide findings and caveats: Public clonotypes, found uncommonly, either contracted or stayed stable on treatment. Baseline clonality, higher than in age-matched healthy donors, tracked circulating CD8+ T-cell counts.

Sequencing was performed with immunoSEQ multiplex PCR; in TCRdb, only in-frame clones are kept and a portion is missing. Here the sample spans some 290,000 clones, 80% being singletons. Trimming removed 5 bases from V and 4 bases from J, with 21 bases in between. CDR3 length: 16 amino acids. Germline CDR1 and CDR2: MNHEY and SMNVEV (reference sequence). In regard to this clone: Its target is unknown.

This chain joins TRBV27 and TRBJ2-7; maybe TRBD2 (6 bases). The sequence derives from a human donor with chronic lymphocytic leukemia. Sequenced material: PBMCs, taken before ibrutinib treatment. The CDR3: CASSPRPGLSLYEQYF. In DNA, the CDR3 is TGTGCCAGCAGTCCGCGACCGGGACTTAGTTTGTACGAGCAGTACTTC.